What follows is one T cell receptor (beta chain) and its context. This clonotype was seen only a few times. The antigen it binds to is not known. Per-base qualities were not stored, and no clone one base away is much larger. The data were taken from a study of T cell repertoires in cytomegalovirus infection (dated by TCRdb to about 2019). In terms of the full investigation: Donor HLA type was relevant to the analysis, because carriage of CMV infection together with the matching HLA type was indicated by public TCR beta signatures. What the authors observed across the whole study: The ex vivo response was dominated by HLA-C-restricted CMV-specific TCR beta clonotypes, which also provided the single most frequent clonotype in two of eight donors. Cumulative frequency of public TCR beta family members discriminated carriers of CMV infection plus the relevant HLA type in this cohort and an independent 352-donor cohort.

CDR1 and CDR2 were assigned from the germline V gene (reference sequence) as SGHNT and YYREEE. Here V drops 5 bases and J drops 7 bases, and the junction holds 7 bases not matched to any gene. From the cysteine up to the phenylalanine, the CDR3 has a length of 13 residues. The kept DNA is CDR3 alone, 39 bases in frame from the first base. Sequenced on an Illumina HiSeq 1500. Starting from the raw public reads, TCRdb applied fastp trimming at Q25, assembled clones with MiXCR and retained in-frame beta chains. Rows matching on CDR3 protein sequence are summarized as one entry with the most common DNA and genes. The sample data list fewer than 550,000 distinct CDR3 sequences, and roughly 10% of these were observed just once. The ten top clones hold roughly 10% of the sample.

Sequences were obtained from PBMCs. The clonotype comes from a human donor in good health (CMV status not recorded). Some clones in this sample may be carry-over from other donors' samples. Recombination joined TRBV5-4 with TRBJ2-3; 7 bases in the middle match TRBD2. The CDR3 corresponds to CASSRTGGNTQYF. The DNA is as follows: TGTGCCAGCAGTAGGACGGGAGGAAATACGCAGTATTTT.